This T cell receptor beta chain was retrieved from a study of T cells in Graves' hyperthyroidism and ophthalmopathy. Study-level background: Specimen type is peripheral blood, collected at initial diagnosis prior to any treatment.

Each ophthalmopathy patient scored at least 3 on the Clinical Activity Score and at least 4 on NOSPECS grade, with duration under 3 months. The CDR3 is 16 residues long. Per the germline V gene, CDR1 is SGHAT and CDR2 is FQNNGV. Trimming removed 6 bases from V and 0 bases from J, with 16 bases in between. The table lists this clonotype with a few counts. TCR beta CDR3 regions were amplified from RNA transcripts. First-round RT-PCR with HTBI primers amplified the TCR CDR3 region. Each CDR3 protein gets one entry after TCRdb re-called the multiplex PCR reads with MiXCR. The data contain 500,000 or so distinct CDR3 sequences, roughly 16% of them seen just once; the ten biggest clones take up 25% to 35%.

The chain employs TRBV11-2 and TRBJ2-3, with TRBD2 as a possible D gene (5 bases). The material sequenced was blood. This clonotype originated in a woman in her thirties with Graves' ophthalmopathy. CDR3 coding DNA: TGTGCCAGCAGATCCCCCCGGGGAACTAGCACAGATACGCAGTATTTT. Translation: CASRSPRGTSTDTQYF.